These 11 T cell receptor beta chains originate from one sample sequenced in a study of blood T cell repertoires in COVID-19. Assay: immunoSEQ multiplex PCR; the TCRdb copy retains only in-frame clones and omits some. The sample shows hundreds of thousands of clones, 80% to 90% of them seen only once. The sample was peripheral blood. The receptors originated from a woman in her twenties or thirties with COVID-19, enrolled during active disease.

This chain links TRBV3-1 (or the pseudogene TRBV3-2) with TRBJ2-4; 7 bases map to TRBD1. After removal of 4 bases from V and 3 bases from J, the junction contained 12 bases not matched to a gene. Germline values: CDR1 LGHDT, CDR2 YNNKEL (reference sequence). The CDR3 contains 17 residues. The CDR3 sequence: CASSPTHRGWGKNIQYF. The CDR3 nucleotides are TGTGCCAGCAGCCCAACCCACAGGGGTTGGGGCAAAAACATTCAGTACTTC.

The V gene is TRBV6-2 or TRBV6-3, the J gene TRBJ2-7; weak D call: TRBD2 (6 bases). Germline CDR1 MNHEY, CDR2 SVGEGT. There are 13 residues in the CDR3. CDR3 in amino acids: CASSFRSGTSPVV. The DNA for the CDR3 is TGTGCCAGCAGTTTCCGATCCGGGACTTCCCCAGTCGTC.

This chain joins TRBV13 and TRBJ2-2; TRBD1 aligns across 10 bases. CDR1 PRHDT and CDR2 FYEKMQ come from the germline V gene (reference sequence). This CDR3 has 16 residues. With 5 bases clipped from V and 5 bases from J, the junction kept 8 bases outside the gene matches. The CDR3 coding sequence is TGTGCCAGCAGCCCTACGACAGGGGGCTGGACCGGGGAGCTGTTTTTT. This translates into CASSPTTGGWTGELFF.

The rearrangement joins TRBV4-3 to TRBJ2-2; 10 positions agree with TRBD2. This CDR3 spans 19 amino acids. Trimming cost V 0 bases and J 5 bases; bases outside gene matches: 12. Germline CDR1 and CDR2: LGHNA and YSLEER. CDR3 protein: CASSQDEWERGGETGELFF. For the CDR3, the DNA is TGCGCCAGCAGCCAAGATGAGTGGGAGCGGGGGGGCGAGACCGGGGAGCTGTTTTTT.

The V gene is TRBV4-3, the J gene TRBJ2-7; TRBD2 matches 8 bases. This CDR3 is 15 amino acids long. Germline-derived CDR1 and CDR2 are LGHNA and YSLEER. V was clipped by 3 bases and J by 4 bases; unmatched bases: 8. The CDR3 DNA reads TGCGCCAGCAGCCAGGGACTAGGGGAGAGGTACGAGCAGTACGTC. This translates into CASSQGLGERYEQYV.

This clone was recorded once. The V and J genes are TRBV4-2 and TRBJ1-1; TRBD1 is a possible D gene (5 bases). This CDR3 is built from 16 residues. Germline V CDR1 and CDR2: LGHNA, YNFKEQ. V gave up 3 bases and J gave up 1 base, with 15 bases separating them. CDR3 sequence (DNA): TGTGCCAGCAGCCACCTAATTCGGACACAGAACACTGAAGCTTTCTTT. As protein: CASSHLIRTQNTEAFF.

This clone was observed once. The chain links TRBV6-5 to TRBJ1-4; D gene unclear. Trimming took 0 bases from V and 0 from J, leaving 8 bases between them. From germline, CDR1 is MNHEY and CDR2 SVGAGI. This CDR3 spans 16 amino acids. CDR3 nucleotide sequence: TGTGCCAGCAGTTACTCGCCAGCGCCAACTAATGAAAAACTGTTTTTT. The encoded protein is CASSYSPAPTNEKLFF.

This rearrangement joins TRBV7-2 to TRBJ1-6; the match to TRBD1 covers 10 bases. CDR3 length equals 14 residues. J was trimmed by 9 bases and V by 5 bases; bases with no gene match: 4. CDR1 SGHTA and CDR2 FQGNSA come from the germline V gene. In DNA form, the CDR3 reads TGTGCCAGCAGCCCGACAGGGGGCGGTTCACCCCTCCACTTT. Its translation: CASSPTGGGSPLHF. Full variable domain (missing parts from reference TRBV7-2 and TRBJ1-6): GAGVSQSPSNKVTEKGKDVELRCDPISGHTALYWYRQSLGQGLEFLIYFQGNSAPDKSGLPSDRFSAERTGGSVSTLTIQRTQQEDSAVYLCASSPTGGGSPLHFGNGTRLTVT.

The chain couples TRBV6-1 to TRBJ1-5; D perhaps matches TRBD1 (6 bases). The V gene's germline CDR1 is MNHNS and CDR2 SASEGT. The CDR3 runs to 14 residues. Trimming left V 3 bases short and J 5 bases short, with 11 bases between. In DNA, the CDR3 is TGTGCCAGCAGTGATGGGGGGGGCGATCAGCCCCAGCATTTT. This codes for CASSDGGGDQPQHF.

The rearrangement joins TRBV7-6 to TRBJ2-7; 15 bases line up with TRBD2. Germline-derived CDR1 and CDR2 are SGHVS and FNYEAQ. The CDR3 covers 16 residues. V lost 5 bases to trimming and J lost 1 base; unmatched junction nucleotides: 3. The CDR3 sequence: CASSPGTSGGSYEQYF. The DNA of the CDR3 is TGTGCCAGCAGCCCCGGGACTAGCGGGGGGTCCTACGAGCAGTACTTC.

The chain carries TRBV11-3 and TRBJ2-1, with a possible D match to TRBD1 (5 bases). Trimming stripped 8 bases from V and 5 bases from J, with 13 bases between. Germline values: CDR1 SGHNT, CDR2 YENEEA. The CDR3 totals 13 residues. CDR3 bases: TGTGCCAGCGGTTGGGGCTGGGACAATGAGCAGTTCTTC. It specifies CASGWGWDNEQFF.